The 19 T cell receptor beta chains listed next were all sequenced from one sample in a study of T cell responses to AZD1222 COVID-19 vaccine. Sequenced by immunoSEQ multiplex PCR; TCRdb stores in-frame clones only, minus some. The top ten clones hold 5.5% to 8% of a sample with 100,000 to 140,000 clones, around 92% of them seen once. The sequenced sample was peripheral blood, obtained on day 0 of AZD1222 vaccination. These receptors came from an adult in good health.

This rearrangement joins TRBV7-2 to TRBJ2-3; 7 bases align to TRBD2. Germline V gives CDR1 SGHTA, CDR2 FQGNSA. CDR3 length: 15 amino acids. V gave up 0 bases and J gave up 0 bases; unmatched junction bases: 0. CDR3 nucleotides: TGTGCCAGCAGCTTAGCGGGAGGGAGCACAGATACGCAGTATTTT. Its translation is CASSLAGGSTDTQYF.

The chain joins TRBV10-3 to TRBJ2-7, with 8 positions matching TRBD1. CDR1 ENHRY and CDR2 SYGVKD come from the germline V gene. The CDR3 is 15 amino acids. The V and J ends lost 4 bases and 6 bases, in that order; junction bases with no gene match: 11. CDR3 residues: CAISGGQGIGSEQYF. CDR3 bases: TGTGCCATCAGTGGTGGACAGGGTATAGGCTCCGAGCAGTACTTC.

This sequence joins TRBV7-2 and TRBJ2-7; 7 bases fit TRBD1. The V segment lost 1 base and the J segment 3 bases; nucleotides outside the gene matches: 3. The CDR3 spans 14 residues. The V gene's germline CDR1 is SGHTA and CDR2 FQGNSA. CDR3: CASSLDPGGYEQYF. DNA of the CDR3: TGTGCCAGCAGCTTAGATCCAGGGGGCTACGAGCAGTACTTC.

The V and J genes are TRBV28 and TRBJ1-3; D unresolved. The germline CDR1 and CDR2 sequences are MDHEN and SYDVKM. The CDR3 loop spans 12 amino acids. V was shortened by 6 bases and J by 4 bases, with 7 bases between the two germline ends. The CDR3: CASRSLGNTIYF. CDR3 DNA: TGTGCCAGCAGGAGCCTCGGAAACACCATATATTTT.

The chain couples TRBV7-9 to TRBJ2-1; 15 nucleotides agree with TRBD2. The germline gives CDR1 SEHNR, CDR2 FQNEAQ (reference sequence). The V and J ends lost 2 bases and 7 bases, in that order; junction bases with no gene match: 6. The CDR3 length is 17 residues. The CDR3 nucleotides read TGTGCCAGCAGCTTACCAATGGGACTAGCGGGAGGAAATGAGCAGTTCTTC. Encoded protein: CASSLPMGLAGGNEQFF.

The chain uses TRBV10-3 and TRBJ2-2; D remains unclear. Trimming stripped 6 bases from V and 0 bases from J, with 11 bases between. In germline, CDR1 is ENHRY, CDR2 SYGVKD. This CDR3 has 15 residues. The CDR3 coding sequence is TGTGCCATCAGGGCCGATCCAGCGAACACCGGGGAGCTGTTTTTT. Translated: CAIRADPANTGELFF.

This chain uses TRBV7-3 with TRBJ2-1, with 10 bases matching TRBD1. With V trimmed by 5 bases and J by 7 bases, 8 bases remained unmatched. The CDR3 consists of 15 residues. From germline, CDR1 is SGHTA and CDR2 FQGTGA. CDR3 residues: CASSGGTGERNEQFF. The DNA of the CDR3 is TGTGCCAGCAGCGGCGGGACAGGGGAACGGAATGAGCAGTTCTTC.

V and J are TRBV7-2 and TRBJ1-6; D not resolved. The CDR3 has 14 residues. The germline CDR1 and CDR2 sequences are SGHTA and FQGNSA. V shed 2 bases and J shed 6 bases, with 8 bases lying between them. The CDR3 sequence: CASSLMGGNSPLHF. The CDR3 nucleotides read TGTGCCAGCAGCTTAATGGGCGGTAATTCACCCCTCCACTTT. Using reference TRBV7-2 and TRBJ1-6 for the parts outside the CDR3, the full variable domain is GAGVSQSPSNKVTEKGKDVELRCDPISGHTALYWYRQSLGQGLEFLIYFQGNSAPDKSGLPSDRFSAERTGGSVSTLTIQRTQQEDSAVYLCASSLMGGNSPLHFGNGTRLTVT.

This clone is a singleton in its sample. The rearrangement joins TRBV6-5 to TRBJ1-1, with D perhaps TRBD1 (5 bases). Germline assignment: CDR1 MNHEY and CDR2 SVGAGI. The CDR3 is 13 amino acids. V was clipped by 6 bases and J by 7 bases, with 15 bases between them. The chain's CDR3 is CASRASGRSEAFF. The CDR3 nucleotides are TGTGCCAGCAGAGCATCAGGGAGGAGTGAAGCTTTCTTT.

The V and J genes are TRBV5-1 and TRBJ2-4; D possibly corresponds to TRBD1 (8 bases). V lost 5 bases and J lost 6, with 18 bases in between. From germline, CDR1 is SGHRS and CDR2 YFSETQ. This CDR3 is built from 15 residues. The CDR3 region is CASRDGTGGRNIQYF. CDR3 nucleotide sequence: TGCGCCAGCAGGGATGGGACAGGCGGGAGAAACATTCAGTACTTC.

The chain joins TRBV28 to TRBJ1-2; TRBD1 agrees at 10 bases. The length of the CDR3 is 13 residues. CDR1 is MDHEN, CDR2 SYDVKM, per germline. The V segment lost 10 bases and the J segment 8 bases; nucleotides outside the gene matches: 10. The CDR3 loop is CATDPGQGRGYTF. Here the CDR3 DNA reads TGTGCCACAGACCCGGGACAGGGGCGAGGCTACACCTTC.

CDR3 residues: CASSKRLGRAQETQYF. CDR3 DNA: TGTGCCAGCAGCAAAAGGTTGGGGCGGGCCCAAGAGACCCAGTACTTC. V gene TRBV21-1 combines with J gene TRBJ2-5. TRBV21-1 is deemed a pseudogene. This CDR3 contains 16 residues.

The chain is built from TRBV5-1 and TRBJ2-1, with D perhaps assigned TRBD1 or TRBD2 (5 bases each). This CDR3 contains 12 residues. The germline CDR1 and CDR2 sequences are SGHRS and YFSETQ. Deletions cut 0 bases from V and 9 bases from J, with 7 bases between. The CDR3 protein is CASSLGGGEQFF. CDR3 in DNA: TGCGCCAGCAGCTTGGGTGGGGGTGAGCAGTTCTTC.

This clone has a single count. The chain recombines TRBV15 with TRBJ2-1; either TRBD1 or TRBD2 may fit D (5 bases each). V was pared by 0 bases and J by 9 bases, with 15 bases between. Germline V CDR1 and CDR2: LNHNV, YYDKDF (reference sequence). The CDR3 extends over 15 amino acids. CDR3 coding DNA: TGTGCCACCAGCAGAGATGGGGGTAGAAGGGGTGAGCAGTTCTTC. It specifies CATSRDGGRRGEQFF. Combining the CDR3 with reference TRBV15 and TRBJ2-1 gives the whole variable domain DAMVIQNPRYQVTQFGKPVTLSCSQTLNHNVMYWYQQKSSQAPKLLFHYYDKDFNNEADTPDNFQSRRPNTSFCFLDIRSPGLGDTAMYLCATSRDGGRRGEQFFGPGTRLTVL.

The V and J genes are TRBV5-1 and TRBJ1-3, with D unclear. The V and J ends lost 4 bases and 2 bases respectively, with 13 bases between them. Germline V gene data show CDR1 as SGHRS and CDR2 as YFSETQ. This CDR3 is built from 15 residues. CDR3 in amino acids: CASSPEVRTGNTIYF. The CDR3 coding sequence is TGCGCCAGCAGCCCCGAAGTCCGGACTGGAAACACCATATATTTT.

This chain connects TRBV9 to TRBJ2-1; D remains unclear. From germline, CDR1 is SGDLS and CDR2 YYNGEE. V shed 4 bases and J shed 7 bases, with 15 bases lying between them. CDR3 size: 14 residues. Here the CDR3 DNA reads TGTGCCAGCAGCCCTACTTTCGGGTGGAATGAGCAGTTCTTC. Its translation: CASSPTFGWNEQFF.

The chain links TRBV28 to TRBJ1-2; D is possibly TRBD1 (5 bases). The CDR3 has 16 residues. Germline V CDR1 and CDR2: MDHEN, SYDVKM. V was shortened by 9 bases and J by 4 bases, with 24 bases between the two germline ends. Written as DNA, the CDR3 is TGTGCCAGTTTACGGGGACGGGCCTCTGGGGCCTATGGCTACACCTTC. The encoded protein is CASLRGRASGAYGYTF.

The sample holds one count of this clone. The genes are TRBV15 and TRBJ1-4; D possibly corresponds to TRBD1 (5 bases). Germline values: CDR1 LNHNV, CDR2 YYDKDF (reference sequence). The ends were cut back, 0 bases at V and 8 bases at J, with 7 bases in the middle. CDR3 size: 13 residues. CDR3 sequence reads: CATSRDKGEKLFF. The CDR3 DNA is TGTGCCACCAGCAGAGATAAGGGGGAAAAACTGTTTTTT. The full variable domain, its missing parts supplied by reference TRBV15 and TRBJ1-4, is DAMVIQNPRYQVTQFGKPVTLSCSQTLNHNVMYWYQQKSSQAPKLLFHYYDKDFNNEADTPDNFQSRRPNTSFCFLDIRSPGLGDTAMYLCATSRDKGEKLFFGSGTQLSVL.

The rearrangement uses TRBV18 and TRBJ1-3; D not resolved. The germline V gene encodes CDR1 KGHSH and CDR2 LQKENI. Trimming left V 2 bases short and J 0 bases short, with 20 bases between. This CDR3 spans 19 amino acids. The CDR3 DNA reads as TGTGCCAGCTCACCATTCACCCTTTTACCGATGCCCTCTGGAAACACCATATATTTT. Its translation: CASSPFTLLPMPSGNTIYF.